Listed below are T cell receptor beta chains from one sample, sequenced in a study of regulatory T cells in long-lasting Graves disease. Using its own MiXCR run on the multiplex PCR reads, TCRdb lists one record per CDR3 protein. The profile shows roughly 420,000 distinct CDR3 sequences, about 17% of them singletons. These same records also appear under a second study, on T cells in Graves' hyperthyroidism and ophthalmopathy.

Sample: peripheral blood mononuclear cells (PBMCs), taken at new diagnosis, from a patient treated with antithyroid drugs. These receptors all stem from a woman younger than 45 with Graves disease. Each CDR3 is given with its conserved first and last residue. The D gene is left open where the match is weak. Rows give clone size only sometimes, using once, few, many, or a class for an expanded clone.

DNA,CDR3,J,size,D,V
TGTGCCAGCTCCCCCGAGCGGGAGAGATACAATGAGCAGTTCTTC,CASSPERERYNEQFF,TRBJ2-1,many,TRBD2,TRBV18
TGCGCCAGCAACCGACGGGTTAGCGAGCACTCCTACAATGAGCAGTTCTTC,CASNRRVSEHSYNEQFF,TRBJ2-1,few,NA,TRBV5-1
TGTGCCAGCAGTGAAGCTCAGGGGTTCGGCCAAGAGACCCAGTACTTC,CASSEAQGFGQETQYF,TRBJ2-5,NA,NA,TRBV6-1
TGTGCCAGCAGGGGGACTAGCGGGAGAGGGCAGTACTTC,CASRGTSGRGQYF,TRBJ2-7,few,TRBD2,TRBV7-9
TGTGCCAGCTCCGGTTCTAACCCCTTAAGCAATCAGCCCCAGCATTTT,CASSGSNPLSNQPQHF,TRBJ1-5,NA,NA,TRBV7-8
TGTGCCAGCAGTTTACTTCTTAGGCCCTATGGCTACACCTTC,CASSLLLRPYGYTF,TRBJ1-2,NA,NA,TRBV28
TGTGCCAGCAGTCCTGGACAGGGGAGCTCCTATAATTCACCCCTCCACTTT,CASSPGQGSSYNSPLHF,TRBJ1-6,many,TRBD1,TRBV28
NA,CASSFGPGSTGELFF,TRBJ2-2,NA,NA,TRBV11-2
TGTGCCATCCGGGGGGGACAGGGTTACACCGGGGAGCTGTTTTTT,CAIRGGQGYTGELFF,TRBJ2-2,NA,NA,TRBV10-3
TGCAGTGCTAGGCCGTACCAAGAGACCCAGTACTTC,CSARPYQETQYF,TRBJ2-5,many,NA,TRBV20-1
TGCGCCAGCAGCTGGGGACAGGGGGAGATGAACACTGAAGCTTTCTTT,CASSWGQGEMNTEAFF,TRBJ1-1,NA,TRBD1,TRBV5-1
TGCGCCAGCAGCTTGGAACCGGGCTTGGACATTCAGTACTTC,CASSLEPGLDIQYF,TRBJ2-4,many,NA,TRBV5-1
TGTGCCAGCAGTTACTCGAAGGGACTAGCAGGAGGATCCTACGAGCAGTACTTC,CASSYSKGLAGGSYEQYF,TRBJ2-7,NA,TRBD2,TRBV6-5
TGCAGTGCCCCCGAGGGGGTGAACACTGAAGCTTTCTTT,CSAPEGVNTEAFF,TRBJ1-1,many,NA,TRBV20-1
TGCGCCAGCAGGGGGCCGTCGGGAAACACTGAAGCTTTCTTT,CASRGPSGNTEAFF,TRBJ1-1,NA,NA,TRBV10-2
TGCAGTGCCCCAGGTTTAGCAACTGAAGCTTTCTTT,CSAPGLATEAFF,TRBJ1-1,many,NA,TRBV29-1
TGTGCCAGCAGCCAAGTGGTTAGCGGGATACGCGGCGGGGAGCTGTTTTTT,CASSQVVSGIRGGELFF,TRBJ2-2,NA,TRBD2,TRBV3-1
TGTGCCAGCAGCTTAATTCCTAGGACGGACGATCAGCCCCAGCATTTT,CASSLIPRTDDQPQHF,TRBJ1-5,many,NA,TRBV7-2
TGCAGCGTCGCACAGGGATCGTCCGAGCAGTACTTC,CSVAQGSSEQYF,TRBJ2-7,many,NA,TRBV29-1
TGTGCCAGCAGTTACCCCCCAACGGGAGTCTGGAATGAGCAGTTCTTC,CASSYPPTGVWNEQFF,TRBJ2-1,many,NA,TRBV6-9
TGTGCCATCAGTGGGACTAGCGGAATACAAGAGACCCAGTACTTC,CAISGTSGIQETQYF,TRBJ2-5,few,TRBD2,TRBV10-3
TGTGCCAGCAGCTTAACAGCGGTGTCGAACACCGGGGAGCTGTTTTTT,CASSLTAVSNTGELFF,TRBJ2-2,few,NA,TRBV7-3
TGCAGCGTCCTCCCCACAGGGGGCTTTGAGACCCAGTACTTC,CSVLPTGGFETQYF,TRBJ2-5,many,TRBD1,TRBV29-1
TGTGCCAGCAGTCTGGCGGCCATCCCCTACGAGCAGTACTTC,CASSLAAIPYEQYF,TRBJ2-7,few,NA,TRBV7-9
TGTGCCAGTAACCGCTACAGGGGCGAGTCCTATGGCTACACCTTC,CASNRYRGESYGYTF,TRBJ1-2,few,TRBD1,TRBV19
TGTGCCAGTAGTATGTCCCCGGGACAGGGTCCCTACGAGCAGTACTTC,CASSMSPGQGPYEQYF,TRBJ2-7,NA,TRBD1,TRBV19
TGCAGTGCTAGCCCGTCAGGGTGGCAGCCCCAGCATTTT,CSASPSGWQPQHF,TRBJ1-5,NA,NA,TRBV20-1
TGCGCCTCCAGCGGGACTGGGGAGACCCAGTACTTC,CASSGTGETQYF,TRBJ2-5,many,TRBD2,TRBV5-1
TGTGCCAGCAGCCTTCGCGGATTTTCCGGGGAGCTGTTTTTT,CASSLRGFSGELFF,TRBJ2-2,few,NA,TRBV11-1